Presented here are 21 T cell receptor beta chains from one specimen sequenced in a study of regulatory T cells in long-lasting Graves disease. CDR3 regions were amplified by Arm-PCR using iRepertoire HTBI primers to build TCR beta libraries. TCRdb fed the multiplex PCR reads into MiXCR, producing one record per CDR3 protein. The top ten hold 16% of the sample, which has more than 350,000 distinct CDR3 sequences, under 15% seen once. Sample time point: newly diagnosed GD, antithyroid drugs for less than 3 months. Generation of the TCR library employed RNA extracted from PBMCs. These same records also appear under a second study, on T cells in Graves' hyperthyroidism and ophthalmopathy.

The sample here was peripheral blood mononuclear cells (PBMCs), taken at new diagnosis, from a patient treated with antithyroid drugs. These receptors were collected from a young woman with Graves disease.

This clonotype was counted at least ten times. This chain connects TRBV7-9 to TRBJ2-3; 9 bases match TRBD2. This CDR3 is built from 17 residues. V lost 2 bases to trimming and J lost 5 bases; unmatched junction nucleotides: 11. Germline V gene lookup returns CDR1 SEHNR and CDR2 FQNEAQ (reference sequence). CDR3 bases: TGTGCCAGCAGCTTACTCCTTAGCGGGAGAGGAATAGATACGCAGTATTTT. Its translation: CASSLLLSGRGIDTQYF.

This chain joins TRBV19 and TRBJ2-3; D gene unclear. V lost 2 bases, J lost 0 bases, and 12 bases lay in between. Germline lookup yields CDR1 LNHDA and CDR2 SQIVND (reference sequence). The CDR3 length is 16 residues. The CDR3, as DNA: TGTGCCAGTAGTATACAAGCAGGATTTAGCACAGATACGCAGTATTTT. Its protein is CASSIQAGFSTDTQYF.

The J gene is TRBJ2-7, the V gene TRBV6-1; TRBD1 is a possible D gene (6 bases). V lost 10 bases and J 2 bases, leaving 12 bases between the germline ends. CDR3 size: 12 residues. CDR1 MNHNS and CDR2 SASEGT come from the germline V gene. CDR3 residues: CANSQGTYEQYF. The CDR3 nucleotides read TGTGCCAACAGCCAGGGGACCTACGAGCAGTACTTC.

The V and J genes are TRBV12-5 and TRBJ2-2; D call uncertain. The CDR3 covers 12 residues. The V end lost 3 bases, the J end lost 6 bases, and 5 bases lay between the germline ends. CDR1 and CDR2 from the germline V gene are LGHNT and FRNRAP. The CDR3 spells CASGFVAGELFF. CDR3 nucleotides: TGTGCTAGTGGTTTCGTAGCCGGGGAGCTGTTTTTT.

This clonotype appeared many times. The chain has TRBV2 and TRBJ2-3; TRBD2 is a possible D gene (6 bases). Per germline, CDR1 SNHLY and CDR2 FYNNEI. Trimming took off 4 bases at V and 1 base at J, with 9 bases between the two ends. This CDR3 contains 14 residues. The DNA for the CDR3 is TGTGCCAGCAGTGCGGGACTCCGCACAGATACGCAGTATTTT. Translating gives CASSAGLRTDTQYF.

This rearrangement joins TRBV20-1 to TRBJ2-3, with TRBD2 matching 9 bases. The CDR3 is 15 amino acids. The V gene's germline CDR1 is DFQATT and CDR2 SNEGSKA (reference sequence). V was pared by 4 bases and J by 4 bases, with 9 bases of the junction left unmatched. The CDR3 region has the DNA TGCAGTGCTACCCTAGCGGGACTTTCGGCAGATACGCAGTATTTT. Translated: CSATLAGLSADTQYF.

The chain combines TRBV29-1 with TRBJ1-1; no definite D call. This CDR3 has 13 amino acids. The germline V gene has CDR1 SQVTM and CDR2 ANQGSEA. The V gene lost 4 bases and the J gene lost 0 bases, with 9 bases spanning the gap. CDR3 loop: CSVVRPMNTEAFF. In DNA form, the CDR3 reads TGCAGCGTTGTGCGGCCGATGAACACTGAAGCTTTCTTT.

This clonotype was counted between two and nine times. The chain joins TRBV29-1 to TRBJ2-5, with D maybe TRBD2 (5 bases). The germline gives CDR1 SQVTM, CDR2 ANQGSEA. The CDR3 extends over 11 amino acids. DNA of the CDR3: TGCATGTCGGACTTCCAAGAGACCCAGTACTTC. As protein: CMSDFQETQYF.

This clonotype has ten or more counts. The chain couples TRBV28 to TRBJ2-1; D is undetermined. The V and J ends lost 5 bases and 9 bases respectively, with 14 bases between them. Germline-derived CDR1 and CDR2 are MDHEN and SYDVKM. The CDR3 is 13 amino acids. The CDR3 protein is CASSPRLDAEQFF. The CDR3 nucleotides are TGTGCCAGCAGTCCCCGGCTAGACGCTGAGCAGTTCTTC.

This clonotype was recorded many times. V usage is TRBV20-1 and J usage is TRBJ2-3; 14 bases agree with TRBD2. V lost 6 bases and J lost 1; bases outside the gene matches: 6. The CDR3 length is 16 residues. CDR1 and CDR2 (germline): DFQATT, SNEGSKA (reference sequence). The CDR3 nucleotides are TGCAGTGCCACCAGGGGACTAGCGGGAGGCACAGATACGCAGTATTTT. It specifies CSATRGLAGGTDTQYF.

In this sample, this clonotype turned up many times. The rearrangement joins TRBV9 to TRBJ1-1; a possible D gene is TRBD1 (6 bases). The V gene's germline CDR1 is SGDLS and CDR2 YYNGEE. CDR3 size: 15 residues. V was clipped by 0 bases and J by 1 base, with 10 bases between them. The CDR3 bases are TGTGCCAGCAGCGTAGCTAGAGGGGGGAACACTGAAGCTTTCTTT. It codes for CASSVARGGNTEAFF.

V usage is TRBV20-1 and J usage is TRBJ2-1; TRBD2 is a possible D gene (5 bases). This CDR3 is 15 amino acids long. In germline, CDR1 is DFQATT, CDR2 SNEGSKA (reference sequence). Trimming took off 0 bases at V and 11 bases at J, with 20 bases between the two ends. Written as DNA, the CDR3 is TGCAGTGCTAGAGATCGAATAGCCCGGGATTATCAGCAGTTCTTC. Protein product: CSARDRIARDYQQFF.

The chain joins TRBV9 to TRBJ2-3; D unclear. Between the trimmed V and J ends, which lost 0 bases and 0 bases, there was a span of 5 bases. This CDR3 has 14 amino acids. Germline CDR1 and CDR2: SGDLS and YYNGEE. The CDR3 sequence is CASSVVSSTDTQYF. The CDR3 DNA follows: TGTGCCAGCAGCGTAGTGTCCAGCACAGATACGCAGTATTTT. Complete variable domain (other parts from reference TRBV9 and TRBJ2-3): DSGVTQTPKHLITATGQRVTLRCSPRSGDLSVYWYQQSLDQGLQFLIQYYNGEERAKGNILERFSAQQFPDLHSELNLSSLELGDSALYFCASSVVSSTDTQYFGPGTRLTVL.

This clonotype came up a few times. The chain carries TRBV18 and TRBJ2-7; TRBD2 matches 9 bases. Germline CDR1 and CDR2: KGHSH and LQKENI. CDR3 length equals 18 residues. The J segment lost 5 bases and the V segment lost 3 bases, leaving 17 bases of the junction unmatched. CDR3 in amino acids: CASSPLGAGGRARDEQYF. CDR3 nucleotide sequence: TGTGCCAGCTCACCCTTAGGGGCAGGCGGGAGGGCCCGTGACGAGCAGTACTTC.

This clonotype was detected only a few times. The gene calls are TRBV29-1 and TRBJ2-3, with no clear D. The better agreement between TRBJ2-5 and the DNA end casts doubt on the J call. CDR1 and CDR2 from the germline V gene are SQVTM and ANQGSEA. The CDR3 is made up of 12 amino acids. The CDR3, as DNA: TGCAGCGTTACAGACTTGGCCGAGACCCAGTACTTC. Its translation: CSVTDLAETQYF.

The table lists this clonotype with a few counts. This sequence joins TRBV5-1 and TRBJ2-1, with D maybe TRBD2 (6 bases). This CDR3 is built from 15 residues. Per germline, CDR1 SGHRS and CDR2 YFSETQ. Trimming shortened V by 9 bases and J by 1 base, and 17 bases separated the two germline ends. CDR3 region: CATNTLAGSYNEQFF. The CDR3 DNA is TGCGCCACCAACACGTTGGCGGGGTCCTACAATGAGCAGTTCTTC. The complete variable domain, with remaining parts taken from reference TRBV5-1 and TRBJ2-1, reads KAGVTQTPRYLIKTRGQQVTLSCSPISGHRSVSWYQQTPGQGLQFLFEYFSETQRNKGNFPGRFSGRQFSNSRSEMNVSTLELGDSALYLCATNTLAGSYNEQFFGPGTRLTVL.

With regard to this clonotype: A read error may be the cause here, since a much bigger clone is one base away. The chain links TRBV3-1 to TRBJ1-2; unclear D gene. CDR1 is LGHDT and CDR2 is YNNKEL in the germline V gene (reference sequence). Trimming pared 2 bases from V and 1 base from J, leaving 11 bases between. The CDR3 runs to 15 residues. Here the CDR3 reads CASSQRLGINYGYTF. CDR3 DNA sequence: TGTGCCAGCAGCCAACGGTTAGGAATTAACTATGGCTACACCTTC.

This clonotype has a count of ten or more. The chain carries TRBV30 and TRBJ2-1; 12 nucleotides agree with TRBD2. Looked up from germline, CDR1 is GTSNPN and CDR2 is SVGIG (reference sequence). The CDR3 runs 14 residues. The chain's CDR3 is CAWLAGGVGNEQFF. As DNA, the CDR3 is TGTGCATGGCTAGCGGGAGGGGTTGGCAATGAGCAGTTCTTC. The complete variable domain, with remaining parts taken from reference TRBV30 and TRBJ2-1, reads SQTIHQWPATLVQPVGSPLSLECTVEGTSNPNLYWYRQAAGRGLQLLFYSVGIGQISSEVPQNLSASRPQDRQFILSSKKLLLSDSGFYLCAWLAGGVGNEQFFGPGTRLTVL.

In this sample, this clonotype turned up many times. CDR3 region: CASSQFPGLAGGMNTQYF. The CDR3 DNA follows: TGTGCCAGCAGCCAATTTCCGGGACTAGCGGGAGGGATGAATACGCAGTATTTT. The J gene is TRBJ2-3, the V gene TRBV3-1; 16 bases agree with TRBD2. The J segment lost 7 bases and the V segment lost 2 bases, leaving 9 bases of the junction unmatched. The CDR3 contains 18 residues. CDR1 LGHDT and CDR2 YNNKEL come from the germline V gene (reference sequence).

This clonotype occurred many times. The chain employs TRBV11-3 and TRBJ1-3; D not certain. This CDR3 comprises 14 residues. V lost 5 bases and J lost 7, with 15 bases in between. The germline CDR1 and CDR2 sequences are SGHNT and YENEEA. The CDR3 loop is CASSLGLSANTIYF. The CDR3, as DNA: TGTGCCAGCAGCCTCGGACTCTCGGCGAACACCATATATTTT.

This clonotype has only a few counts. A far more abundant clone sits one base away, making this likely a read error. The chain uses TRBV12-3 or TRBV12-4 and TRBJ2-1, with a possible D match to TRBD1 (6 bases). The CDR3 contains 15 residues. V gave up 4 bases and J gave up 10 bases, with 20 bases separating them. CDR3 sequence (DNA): TGTGCCAGCAGTTACGAAGCAGGGGCCTCCTACGAGCAGTTCTTC. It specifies CASSYEAGASYEQFF.